This passage covers 25 T cell receptor beta chains from one sample sequenced in a study of persistence of HIV-infected CD4 T cells. No antigen is known for these receptors. The stimulus was an HIV-1 Gag 15-mer peptide pool, about 1 ug/peptide/mL. CD40L-negative CD69-negative CD45RO-high memory CD4+ T cells were sorted as populations depleted of antigen-responding cells. The libraries were made with immunoSEQ version 4 in survey mode. Repertoires were generated with immunoSEQ multiplex PCR, while TCRdb's copy carries only in-frame clones and drops some. This table has 30,000 to 45,000 clones, under 90% appearing once. The source was cultured CD4+ T cells from PBMCs, collected from a patient who received antiretroviral therapy. These receptors came from an adult with HIV. The donor label of this sample is uncertain.

The chain combines TRBV5-1 with TRBJ1-1; possibly TRBD1 for D (6 bases). Trimming took 9 bases from V and 4 from J, leaving 28 bases between them. The germline V gene encodes CDR1 SGHRS and CDR2 YFSETQ. The CDR3 is 17 residues long. The CDR3 DNA follows: TGCGCCACCCCTCATTGGGGGCCCATTACAGGGATCACTGAAGCTTTCTTT. Protein: CATPHWGPITGITEAFF.

The chain recombines TRBV10-3 with TRBJ1-2; 10 nucleotides agree with TRBD1. The CDR3 runs to 16 residues. Germline V gene data show CDR1 as ENHRY and CDR2 as SYGVKD. V dropped 0 bases and J dropped 7; count of bases not matched to a gene: 8. CDR3 bases: TGTGCCATCAGTGAGTCGGGACAGGGGTTTATCCCTGGCTACACCTTC. Its translation is CAISESGQGFIPGYTF.

The genes are TRBV12-5 and TRBJ2-7, with 8 bases matching TRBD1. The germline V gene encodes CDR1 LGHNT and CDR2 FRNRAP. Trimming removed 2 bases from V and 4 bases from J; junction bases left unmatched: 7. The CDR3 runs 15 residues. In DNA form, the CDR3 reads TGTGCTAGTGGTTTGAGGAGGACAGGGTCTTACGAGCAGTACTTC. Residues: CASGLRRTGSYEQYF.

The chain links TRBV5-1 to TRBJ2-3, with 8 bases matching TRBD1. The J segment lost 5 bases and the V segment lost 2 bases, leaving 13 bases of the junction unmatched. CDR3 size: 17 residues. Germline lookup yields CDR1 SGHRS and CDR2 YFSETQ. CDR3 nucleotide sequence: TGCGCCAGCAGCTTTGGGAGGTCAGGGGGCCTCGGAGATACGCAGTATTTT. Protein product: CASSFGRSGGLGDTQYF.

This chain links TRBV19 with TRBJ2-7, with a possible D match to TRBD2 (5 bases). This CDR3 is built from 15 residues. Per germline, CDR1 LNHDA and CDR2 SQIVND (reference sequence). Trimming left V 5 bases short and J 6 bases short, with 20 bases between. The CDR3 sequence: CASSSRLAPGSEQYF. CDR3 nucleotides: TGTGCCAGTAGTTCCCGCCTAGCACCGGGTTCCGAGCAGTACTTC. The full variable domain, in which reference TRBV19 and TRBJ2-7 provide the parts outside the CDR3, is DGGITQSPKYLFRKEGQNVTLSCEQNLNHDAMYWYRQDPGQGLRLIYYSQIVNDFQKGDIAEGYSVSREKKESFPLTVTSAQKNPTAFYLCASSSRLAPGSEQYFGPGTRLTVT.

This chain joins TRBV27 and TRBJ2-1, with 8 positions matching TRBD1. The CDR3 covers 13 residues. J gave up 10 bases and V 3 bases, and 5 bases lay outside the gene matches. In germline, CDR1 is MNHEY, CDR2 SMNVEV (reference sequence). The CDR3: CASSLDRVGEQFF. The CDR3 DNA reads TGTGCCAGCAGTTTGGACAGGGTCGGCGAGCAGTTCTTC.

The chain recombines TRBV28 with TRBJ2-7, with D perhaps being TRBD1 or TRBD2 (5 bases each). Germline CDR1 and CDR2: MDHEN and SYDVKM. This CDR3 is built from 14 residues. V was clipped by 4 bases and J by 2 bases, with 12 bases between them. CDR3 sequence (DNA): TGTGCCAGCAGTTCGAACAGGAGGACCTACGAGCAGTACTTC. It translates to CASSSNRRTYEQYF.

The chain joins TRBV5-1 to TRBJ2-1; TRBD1 matches 7 bases. V was pared by 7 bases and J by 5 bases, with 9 bases of the junction left unmatched. From germline, CDR1 is SGHRS and CDR2 YFSETQ. The CDR3 totals 14 residues. The chain's CDR3 is CASGQGGADNEQFF. Written as DNA, the CDR3 is TGCGCCAGCGGGCAAGGGGGCGCAGACAATGAGCAGTTCTTC.

V usage is TRBV28 and J usage is TRBJ1-1, with 9 bases aligning to TRBD1. Germline V gene data show CDR1 as MDHEN and CDR2 as SYDVKM. V gave up 8 bases and J gave up 1 base; unmatched junction bases: 8. This CDR3 has 15 residues. Written as DNA, the CDR3 is TGTGCCAGCCTTGGGACAGGGTCTTCGAACACTGAAGCTTTCTTT. It specifies CASLGTGSSNTEAFF.

The chain uses TRBV2 and TRBJ2-1; TRBD2 matches at 12 bases. This CDR3 has 14 amino acids. V trimming: 4 bases; J trimming: 10 bases; junction bases outside the gene matches: 5. In germline, CDR1 is SNHLY, CDR2 FYNNEI. The CDR3 DNA follows: TGTGCCAGCAGTGTGGCTAGCGGGGGGGGCGAGCAGTTCTTC. It yields the protein CASSVASGGGEQFF.

The rearrangement uses TRBV10-3 and TRBJ1-2; D gene ambiguous. Germline values: CDR1 ENHRY, CDR2 SYGVKD. The CDR3 has 15 amino acids. Trimming shortened V by 5 bases and J by 6 bases, and 19 bases separated the two germline ends. DNA for the CDR3: TGTGCCATCAGTACAGAACGGCGTCTCTTCGATGGCTACACCTTC. Amino acid sequence: CAISTERRLFDGYTF.

The V and J genes are TRBV6-5 and TRBJ1-2, with 10 bases that match TRBD1. CDR3 length equals 16 residues. With 0 bases clipped from V and 1 base from J, the junction kept 2 bases outside the gene matches. Germline values: CDR1 MNHEY, CDR2 SVGAGI. CDR3 region: CASSYSGTGVNYGYTF. The CDR3 DNA follows: TGTGCCAGCAGTTACTCAGGGACAGGGGTTAACTATGGCTACACCTTC.

This clone has a single count. The chain links TRBV5-4 to TRBJ2-7, with a weak D call TRBD2 (5 bases). V lost 4 bases, J lost 5 bases, and 10 bases lay in between. The CDR3 length is 12 residues. In germline, CDR1 is SGHNT, CDR2 YYREEE (reference sequence). The CDR3 coding sequence is TGTGCCAGCAGCCGACGGAGGAACGAGCAGTACTTC. This sequence encodes CASSRRRNEQYF.

This chain connects TRBV28 to TRBJ2-3, with 7 bases identical to TRBD2. V was clipped by 5 bases and J by 11 bases; unmatched bases: 7. The CDR3 consists of 12 residues. CDR1 and CDR2 (germline): MDHEN, SYDVKM. CDR3 bases: TGTGCCAGCAGTGCCTCTCTAGCGGAGCAGTATTTT. It encodes CASSASLAEQYF.

This chain links TRBV7-9 with TRBJ2-7; TRBD1 is a possible D gene (6 bases). CDR1 is SEHNR, CDR2 FQNEAQ, per germline (reference sequence). The V gene lost 5 bases and the J gene lost 9 bases, with 17 bases spanning the gap. The CDR3 is made up of 13 amino acids. CDR3 sequence reads: CASSHGTSKGQYF. The CDR3 bases are TGTGCCAGCAGCCACGGGACAAGCAAGGGGCAGTACTTC.

The chain links TRBV28 to TRBJ1-5; no clear D gene. CDR1 is MDHEN and CDR2 is SYDVKM in the germline V gene. Trimming took off 3 bases at V and 0 bases at J, with 15 bases between the two ends. This CDR3 is built from 17 residues. The DNA of the CDR3 is TGTGCCAGCAGTTTTACGAGCGTGGGATATAGCAATCAGCCCCAGCATTTT. Translated, it gives CASSFTSVGYSNQPQHF.

The chain joins TRBV5-1 to TRBJ2-7, with D perhaps matching TRBD2 (6 bases). The CDR3 totals 12 residues. Trimming cost V 3 bases and J 6 bases, with 10 bases left between them. CDR1 is SGHRS, CDR2 YFSETQ, per germline. CDR3 in amino acids: CASSSEAGEQYF. CDR3 DNA sequence: TGCGCCAGCAGCTCCGAAGCGGGCGAGCAGTACTTC.

The chain links TRBV7-2 to TRBJ1-1; 10 positions match TRBD1. Germline CDR1 and CDR2: SGHTA and FQGNSA. V was clipped by 1 base and J by 3 bases; unmatched bases: 2. The CDR3 sequence is 15 residues long. CDR3 DNA: TGTGCCAGCAGCTTAGACGGGACAGGGGACACTGAAGCTTTCTTT. This codes for CASSLDGTGDTEAFF. The full variable domain, with the rest looked up from reference TRBV7-2 and TRBJ1-1, is GAGVSQSPSNKVTEKGKDVELRCDPISGHTALYWYRQSLGQGLEFLIYFQGNSAPDKSGLPSDRFSAERTGGSVSTLTIQRTQQEDSAVYLCASSLDGTGDTEAFFGQGTRLTVV.

In its sample, this clone was seen a few times. This chain connects TRBV2 to TRBJ1-3, with D perhaps matching TRBD1 (6 bases). CDR3 length: 13 amino acids. Germline CDR1 reads SNHLY; CDR2 reads FYNNEI. Trimming removed 6 bases at V and 5 bases at J, with 11 bases between. This chain's CDR3 is CASRGQRRNTIYF. Here the CDR3 DNA reads TGTGCCAGCAGAGGACAGAGACGAAACACCATATATTTT.

Only one count was recorded for this clone. The rearrangement uses TRBV7-9 and TRBJ2-3; D is possibly TRBD1 (5 bases). Germline V lookup: CDR1 SEHNR, CDR2 FQNEAQ (reference sequence). Trimming took off 2 bases at V and 1 base at J, with 16 bases between the two ends. The CDR3 runs 17 residues. The CDR3 bases are TGTGCCAGCAGCTTAACAGGTGGGGTTGGTGGCACAGATACGCAGTATTTT. Translating gives CASSLTGGVGGTDTQYF.

J is TRBJ1-1 and V is TRBV10-3; D unclear. The germline CDR1 and CDR2 sequences are ENHRY and SYGVKD. This CDR3 region has 15 residues. Trimming removed 1 base from V and 1 base from J, with 10 bases in between. The CDR3 coding sequence is TGTGCCATCAGTGAGTATAGGACCGAGAACACTGAAGCTTTCTTT. This codes for CAISEYRTENTEAFF.

This chain links TRBV4-1 with TRBJ1-4, with D maybe TRBD1 (6 bases). The CDR3 totals 16 residues. Trimming shortened V by 0 bases and J by 3 bases, and 11 bases separated the two germline ends. The V gene's germline CDR1 is MGHRA and CDR2 YSYEKL. The CDR3 DNA sequence: TGCGCCAGCAGCCAAGATAGGGGGACGGCTAATGAAAAACTGTTTTTT. Translating gives CASSQDRGTANEKLFF.

The chain has TRBV3-1 (or the pseudogene TRBV3-2) and TRBJ1-2; D unclear. Trimming cost V 1 base and J 5 bases, with 5 bases left between them. Germline assignment: CDR1 LGHDT and CDR2 YNNKEL (reference sequence). CDR3 length equals 12 residues. CDR3 loop: CASSQATYGYTF. CDR3 coding DNA: TGTGCCAGCAGCCAAGCCACGTATGGCTACACCTTC.

This chain uses TRBV9 with TRBJ1-1; 11 nucleotides line up with TRBD1. Germline assignment: CDR1 SGDLS and CDR2 YYNGEE. The CDR3 has 17 residues. V lost 3 bases to trimming and J lost 0 bases; unmatched junction nucleotides: 7. The CDR3 nucleotides are TGTGCCAGCAGCGACCGGACAGGGGGCCGTCTGAACACTGAAGCTTTCTTT. Its protein is CASSDRTGGRLNTEAFF.

This clone was recorded a few times. This chain links TRBV7-8 with TRBJ1-2, with 7 bases that match TRBD1. This CDR3 has 15 amino acids. Germline-derived CDR1 and CDR2 are SGHVS and FQNEAQ. Trimming cost V 0 bases and J 5 bases; bases outside gene matches: 6. The CDR3 here is CASSLARTGEYGYTF. The DNA of the CDR3 is TGTGCCAGCAGCTTAGCGCGAACAGGGGAATATGGCTACACCTTC.